The 6 T cell receptor beta chains reported below all come from one sample, sequenced in a study of brain T cells in children with intractable seizures. The assay was immunoSEQ multiplex PCR, and TCRdb's table has in-frame clones only and misses some. The sample includes around 100,000 clones, approximately 94% of them seen just once. The specimen comprised peripheral blood, sampled at surgery. The receptors were gathered from a boy younger than two with hemimegalencephaly and intractable seizures.

The chain uses TRBV7-9 and TRBJ1-4, with 10 bases fitting TRBD1. V trimming: 5 bases; J trimming: 5 bases; junction bases outside the gene matches: 5. From germline, CDR1 is SEHNR and CDR2 FQNEAQ (reference sequence). This CDR3 is 15 amino acids long. The CDR3: CASSARTGGNEKLFF. The CDR3 bases are TGTGCCAGCAGCGCCCGGACAGGGGGAAATGAAAAACTGTTTTTT.

The J gene is TRBJ2-5, the V gene TRBV24-1; 9 bases are a match to TRBD2. V was clipped by 3 bases and J by 4 bases; unmatched bases: 11. From germline, CDR1 is KGHDR and CDR2 SFDVKD. There are 17 residues in the CDR3. The CDR3 protein is CATSDPAGGRAGETQYF. CDR3 DNA sequence: TGTGCCACCAGTGATCCGGCGGGCGGGAGGGCCGGAGAGACCCAGTACTTC.

The chain employs TRBV7-3 and TRBJ2-1; TRBD1 matches at 9 bases. Trimming removed 5 bases from V and 6 bases from J; junction bases left unmatched: 2. This CDR3 is built from 13 residues. CDR1 SGHTA and CDR2 FQGTGA come from the germline V gene. The CDR3 DNA follows: TGTGCCAGCAGCCCGACAGGGGGCAATGAGCAGTTCTTC. It is translated as CASSPTGGNEQFF.

J is TRBJ2-2 and V is TRBV11-2, with 9 bases that match TRBD2. Germline V gives CDR1 SGHAT, CDR2 FQNNGV. The CDR3 runs 17 residues. The ends lost 5 bases at V and 5 bases at J; junction bases unmatched: 12. The CDR3 region has the DNA TGTGCCAGCAGCGAAGTTAGCGGGAGATTGGAGACCGGGGAGCTGTTTTTT. Translation: CASSEVSGRLETGELFF. The full variable domain, its missing parts supplied by reference TRBV11-2 and TRBJ2-2, is EAGVAQSPRYKIIEKRQSVAFWCNPISGHATLYWYQQILGQGPKLLIQFQNNGVVDDSQLPKDRFSAERLKGVDSTLKIQPAKLEDSAVYLCASSEVSGRLETGELFFGEGSRLTVL.

The V gene is TRBV7-2, the J gene TRBJ2-7; TRBD1 matches 9 bases. The CDR3 is 15 residues long. V lost 2 bases to trimming and J lost 6 bases; unmatched junction nucleotides: 8. The germline gives CDR1 SGHTA, CDR2 FQGNSA. This CDR3 reads CASSLTGQGSGEQYF. The CDR3 DNA follows: TGTGCCAGCAGCTTAACCGGACAGGGGTCGGGCGAGCAGTACTTC. Complete variable domain (other parts from reference TRBV7-2 and TRBJ2-7): GAGVSQSPSNKVTEKGKDVELRCDPISGHTALYWYRQSLGQGLEFLIYFQGNSAPDKSGLPSDRFSAERTGGSVSTLTIQRTQQEDSAVYLCASSLTGQGSGEQYFGPGTRLTVT.

DNA of the CDR3: TGTGCCAGCAGTCCGACAGGGTCCCAAGAGACCCAGTACTTC. Its translation is CASSPTGSQETQYF. The J gene is TRBJ2-5, the V gene TRBV6-6, with 7 bases aligning to TRBD1. Germline V gene lookup returns CDR1 MNHNY and CDR2 SVGAGI (reference sequence). J lost 1 base, V lost 5 bases, and 4 bases had no gene match. The CDR3 consists of 14 residues.